This passage covers 6 T cell receptor beta chains from one sample sequenced in a study of blood T cell repertoires in COVID-19. TCRdb's copy holds only in-frame clones and misses some; the assay was immunoSEQ multiplex PCR. Among under 200,000 clones, 84% were seen once, and the ten largest hold 3% to 3.5%. Sequencing was carried out using PBMCs or T cells enriched from blood (not recorded which). The receptor source for this set is a woman in her thirties who had been exposed to COVID-19.

This sequence joins TRBV14 and TRBJ1-2; a possible D gene is TRBD1 (5 bases). The V gene lost 0 bases and the J gene lost 9 bases, with 20 bases spanning the gap. Germline V CDR1 and CDR2: SGHDN, FVKESK. This CDR3 has 16 residues. CDR3 sequence: CASSQEGKGDRYSYTF. CDR3 bases: TGTGCCAGCAGCCAAGAAGGTAAAGGGGATCGGTATAGCTACACCTTC.

V gene TRBV21-1 combines with J gene TRBJ1-4; the DNA was not used to check the table's D call, TRBD1. TRBV21-1 has pseudogene status. CDR3 length: 15 residues. The CDR3 is CASRGPPATNEKLFF. The CDR3 DNA sequence: TGTGCCAGCAGGGGGCCCCCTGCAACTAATGAAAAACTGTTTTTT.

J is TRBJ1-2 and V is TRBV20-1, with a possible D match to TRBD1 (5 bases). Germline V lookup: CDR1 DFQATT, CDR2 SNEGSKA (reference sequence). The V end was cut by 3 bases, the J end by 0 bases, with 14 bases between. CDR3 length: 15 residues. Here the CDR3 DNA reads TGCAGTGCTAGTCACTGGGCAGGGACTAACTATGGCTACACCTTC. It specifies CSASHWAGTNYGYTF.

The chain joins TRBV18 to TRBJ2-2, with D hard to call. V shed 1 base and J shed 1 base, with 7 bases lying between them. CDR3 size: 15 residues. The germline V gene has CDR1 KGHSH and CDR2 LQKENI. This CDR3 reads CASSPQLENTGELFF. In DNA form, the CDR3 reads TGTGCCAGCTCACCACAGCTTGAGAACACCGGGGAGCTGTTTTTT.

This clone has just one count. The chain has TRBV4-1 and TRBJ1-5, with D uncertain. This CDR3 region has 13 residues. Per the germline V gene, CDR1 is MGHRA and CDR2 is YSYEKL. V dropped 10 bases and J dropped 6 bases, with 16 bases sitting between them. CDR3 amino acids: CATAGRVAQPQHF. For the CDR3, the DNA is TGCGCCACCGCGGGGAGGGTAGCTCAGCCCCAGCATTTT.

The rearrangement links TRBV19 to TRBJ1-3, with D maybe TRBD1 (6 bases). Per the germline V gene, CDR1 is LNHDA and CDR2 is SQIVND (reference sequence). The CDR3 length is 15 residues. Trimming took off 6 bases at V and 4 bases at J, with 16 bases between the two ends. The CDR3 nucleotides are TGTGCCAGTAGCCTCCCGACAGGTTTGGGAAACACCATATATTTT. It yields the protein CASSLPTGLGNTIYF.